This T cell receptor (beta chain) was captured in a study of chemoradiotherapy in HPV16-positive cancers. Study-level findings and limits: Candidate HPV-specific clones and E7-related TCR motifs grew in tumor during treatment. Only two HPV16-positive patients supplied the functional HPV-specificity definition.

V lost 1 base and J lost 6, with 9 bases in between. Germline CDR1 GTSNPN, CDR2 SVGIG (reference sequence). This CDR3 has 12 residues. Samples were taken several times over chemoradiotherapy. In this sample, this clone turned up once. Antigen specificity is unknown. The method was immunoSEQ multiplex PCR; TCRdb's version includes in-frame clones alone and lacks a portion of them. The sample has roughly 3,700 clones, less than 95% seen once. Sampling was performed from a patient who underwent chemoradiotherapy. J is TRBJ1-1 and V is TRBV30; D call uncertain. This sequence originates from a human donor with HPV-associated anogenital cancer. The CDR3 loop reads CAWSAPGPEAFF. In nucleotides, the CDR3 is TGTGCCTGGAGTGCCCCCGGCCCTGAAGCTTTCTTT. The variable domain in full, completed from reference TRBV30 and TRBJ1-1, reads SQTIHQWPATLVQPVGSPLSLECTVEGTSNPNLYWYRQAAGRGLQLLFYSVGIGQISSEVPQNLSASRPQDRQFILSSKKLLLSDSGFYLCAWSAPGPEAFFGQGTRLTVV.